This T cell receptor beta chain was identified in a study of CD8 T cells in Susac syndrome. The CDR3 runs 15 residues. The trim removed 2 bases at V and 5 bases at J, leaving 4 bases unmatched. RNA totalling roughly 0.45 to 1 ug underwent reverse transcription with random hexamers. TCRdb itself ran the immunoSEQ multiplex PCR reads through MiXCR, one entry per CDR3 protein. Of 70,000 or so distinct CDR3 sequences in the sample, 85% to 95% were seen once. The chain combines TRBV12-3 or TRBV12-4 with TRBJ2-2; TRBD1 aligns across 8 bases. The sequence derives from a human donor with multiple sclerosis. The source material was CD8+ T cells from PBMCs. The CDR3 nucleotides are TGTGCCAGCAGTTTACAGGGGGCGCATACCGGGGAGCTGTTTTTT. Protein sequence: CASSLQGAHTGELFF.